These T cell receptor beta chains were read from a single sample in a study of shared clonotypes between healthy human individuals. The method was immunoSEQ multiplex PCR; TCRdb's version includes in-frame clones alone and lacks a portion of them. The profile covers roughly 2.2 million clones, with over 90% appearing a single time and approximately 0.4% taken by the ten largest. Sequencing was done on a sample of naive CD4+ T cells from PBMCs. Source of these receptors: a man aged 18 to 30 in good health. Some clones in this sample may be carry-over from other donors' samples. The CDR3 runs from the conserved cysteine through the conserved F or W. The D gene is left open where the match is weak. For some rows the clone size is stated as once, few or many, or as a class when expanded; others skip it.

V gene	J gene	clone size	D gene	CDR3 DNA	CDR3 protein
TRBV9	TRBJ2-7	.	.	TGTGCCAGCAGCGCCGACCGGATATCCTACGAGCAGTACTTC	CASSADRISYEQYF
TRBV20-1	TRBJ2-7	.	.	TGCAGTGCCCCCCCTTCCGAGCAGTACTTC	CSAPPSEQYF
TRBV7-3	TRBJ2-3	.	.	TGTGCCAGCAGCCCCCGGCTAGGAGGCACAGATACGCAGTATTTT	CASSPRLGGTDTQYF
TRBV5-4	TRBJ2-3	.	.	TGTGCCAGCAGCTTGGTGGGAGTAACAGATACGCAGTATTTT	CASSLVGVTDTQYF
TRBV9	TRBJ2-3	.	.	TGTGCCAGCAGCCCAAGGACGGGCACAGATACGCAGTATTTT	CASSPRTGTDTQYF
TRBV7-2	TRBJ2-1	.	.	TGTGCCAGCAGCGGCACCCTTAGGAATGAGCAGTTCTTC	CASSGTLRNEQFF
TRBV27	TRBJ2-7	.	TRBD1	TGTGCCAGCGGCAGGACAGGGGCCTACGAGCAGTACTTC	CASGRTGAYEQYF
TRBV4-2	TRBJ2-3	.	.	TGTGCCAGCAGCCAAGACGGGGCAGATACGCAGTATTTT	CASSQDGADTQYF
TRBV2	TRBJ1-2	.	.	TGTGCCAGCAGATTGGACAAAAACTATGGCTACACCTTC	CASRLDKNYGYTF
TRBV6-1	TRBJ2-7	.	.	TGTGCCAGCACAACGGGGGCTAGACGAACCTACGAGCAGTACTTC	CASTTGARRTYEQYF
TRBV7-9	TRBJ1-1	.	.	TGTGCCAGCAGCTATAGCCCCCAAGACACTGAAGCTTTCTTT	CASSYSPQDTEAFF
TRBV5-8	TRBJ2-7	.	TRBD1	TGTGCCAGCAGGTCCGGGACAGGGGCTTTCTACGAGCAGTACTTC	CASRSGTGAFYEQYF
TRBV2	TRBJ2-7	.	.	TGTGCCAGCATAAAACCGTTACTCTACGAGCAGTACTTC	CASIKPLLYEQYF
TRBV18	TRBJ1-2	.	.	TGTGCCAGCTTCCAACAAGGGATCTATGGCTACACCTTC	CASFQQGIYGYTF
TRBV11-1	TRBJ1-2	once	TRBD1	TGTGCCAGCAGCGCCTGGACAGGGAGGGGTGATGGCTACACCTTC	CASSAWTGRGDGYTF
TRBV7-9	TRBJ2-3	.	.	TGTGCCAGCAGCTTAAGTCCTGGGGCCTCGGGCACAGATACGCAGTATTTT	CASSLSPGASGTDTQYF
TRBV27	TRBJ2-5	once	TRBD1	TGTGCCAGCAGTCAGACGCGACAGGGAAGGGTAGAGACCCAGTACTTC	CASSQTRQGRVETQYF
TRBV7-2	TRBJ1-4	.	.	TGTGCCAGCGCATGGGGGGGAACTAATGAAAAACTGTTTTTT	CASAWGGTNEKLFF
TRBV7-3	TRBJ2-1	.	.	TGTGCCAGCAGCTTAGATGCGTGGGGCAATGATGAGCAGTTCTTC	CASSLDAWGNDEQFF
TRBV5-1	TRBJ2-2	once	.	TGCGCCAGCAGCTTGGGGGACACCAACACCGGGGAGCTGTTTTTT	CASSLGDTNTGELFF
TRBV15	TRBJ1-2	.	.	TGTGCCACCAGCAGAGATCGGGGGGAGGGCTACACCTTC	CATSRDRGEGYTF
TRBV4-2	TRBJ2-7	.	.	TGTGCCAGCAGCCAAGTATTATTAGGTATCCACGAGCAGTACTTC	CASSQVLLGIHEQYF
TRBV28	TRBJ1-2	.	.	TGTGCCAGCAGGACAAAGGGACACCTTTTTAACTATGGCTACACCTTC	CASRTKGHLFNYGYTF
TRBV5-4	TRBJ2-1	.	TRBD2	TGTGCCAGCAGCTCGGTCGAGGGACTAGCGGGCGTCTACAATGAGCAGTTCTTC	CASSSVEGLAGVYNEQFF
TRBV27	TRBJ2-7	.	.	TGTGCCAGCAGGCCCGAAAGCTTGGGCTCCTACGAGCAGTACTTC	CASRPESLGSYEQYF
TRBV29-1	TRBJ1-1	.	.	TGCAGCCCAAGGATGGGCACTGAAGCTTTCTTT	CSPRMGTEAFF
TRBV7-3	TRBJ2-5	.	TRBD1	TGTGCCAGCAGCTTAGTGGGGACAGCCCAAGAGACCCAGTACTTC	CASSLVGTAQETQYF
TRBV12-5	TRBJ2-2	.	TRBD1	TGTGCTAGTGGCTCGGGACAGGGGGGAACCGGGGAGCTGTTTTTT	CASGSGQGGTGELFF
TRBV4-1	TRBJ1-3	.	TRBD1	TGCGCCAGCAGCCATCCTACAGGGGACTCTGGAAACACCATATATTTT	CASSHPTGDSGNTIYF
TRBV2	TRBJ2-3	.	.	TGTGCCAGCAGTGACAGGGGCACAGATACGCAGTATTTT	CASSDRGTDTQYF
TRBV6-1	TRBJ2-7	.	TRBD2	TGTGCCAGCAGTGAAAGGGGAGGGGTTCTGGGGTCCTACGAGCAGTACTTC	CASSERGGVLGSYEQYF
TRBV28	TRBJ2-7	.	TRBD2	TGTGCCAGCAGACCGGGACTAGCAGTCAACGAGCAGTACTTC	CASRPGLAVNEQYF
TRBV7-9	TRBJ2-7	.	.	TGTGCCAGCACCCCTAAGGTGGCACGAGGGGAGCAGTACTTC	CASTPKVARGEQYF
TRBV28	TRBJ2-5	.	.	TGTGCCAGTAGTAGCGGCCCAGAGACCCAGTACTTC	CASSSGPETQYF
TRBV7-3	TRBJ2-2	.	TRBD2	TGTGCCAGCAGCTTAGGACTAGCGGGATCCGGGGAGCTGTTTTTT	CASSLGLAGSGELFF
TRBV5-4	TRBJ2-5	.	TRBD2	TGTGCCAGCAGCTGGACTAGCGGGAGGTTCCAAGAGACCCAGTACTTC	CASSWTSGRFQETQYF
TRBV4-1	TRBJ2-3	.	.	TGCGCCAGCAGCCAAGCTGGGGCCGTCTTTAGCACAGATACGCAGTATTTT	CASSQAGAVFSTDTQYF
TRBV4-1	TRBJ2-2	.	.	TGCGCCAGCAGCCAGCCCCGGGGTCAGGGGCAATGGGTTGACACCGGGGAGCTGTTTTTT	CASSQPRGQGQWVDTGELFF
TRBV28	TRBJ1-2	.	.	TGTGCCAGCCGCCGGCCTTACGGATCGCTCTATGGCTACACCTTC	CASRRPYGSLYGYTF
TRBV7-9	TRBJ1-5	.	TRBD1	TGTGCCAGCAGCTCTGGGGACAGGGCAAAATTCCAGCATTTT	CASSSGDRAKFQHF
TRBV6-4	TRBJ1-1	once	.	TGTGCCAGCCCTAAAAGGAAGCAGGGGATGAACACTGAAGCTTTCTTT	CASPKRKQGMNTEAFF